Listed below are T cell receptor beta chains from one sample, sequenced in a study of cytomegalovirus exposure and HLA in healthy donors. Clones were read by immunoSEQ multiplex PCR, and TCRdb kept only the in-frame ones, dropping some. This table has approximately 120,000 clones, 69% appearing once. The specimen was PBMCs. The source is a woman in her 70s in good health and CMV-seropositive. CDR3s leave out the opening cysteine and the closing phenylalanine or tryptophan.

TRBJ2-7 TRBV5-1 ASSTQGARGSYEQY
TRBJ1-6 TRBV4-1 ASSQDRGQNSPLH
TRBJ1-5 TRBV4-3 ASSQEIDRGNQPQH
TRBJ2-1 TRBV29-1 SVEGVASYNEQF
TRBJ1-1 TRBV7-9 ASSHYLDSSTEAF
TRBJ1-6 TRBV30 AWSTGGLSSYNSPLH
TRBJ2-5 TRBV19 ASSMSLGRQETQY
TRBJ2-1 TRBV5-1 ASSLTGSSYNEQF
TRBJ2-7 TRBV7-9 ASSLDWATYEQY
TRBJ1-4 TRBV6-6 ASSYTPGAGGEKLF
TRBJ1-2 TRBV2 ASSAGSPTGDYGYT
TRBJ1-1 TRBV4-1 ASSSPSTGARGTEAF
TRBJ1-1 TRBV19 ASNPGSTRNTEAF
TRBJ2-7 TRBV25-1 ASSEDYYEQY
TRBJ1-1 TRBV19 ASSIAGMNTEAF
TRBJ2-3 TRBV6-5 ASSYSRGQRTDTQY
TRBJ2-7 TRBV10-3 AISTGITYEQY
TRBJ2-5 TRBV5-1 ASSTTSGGETQY
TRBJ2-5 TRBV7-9 ASSLDPSGGAQETQY
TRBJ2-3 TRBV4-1 ASSQGRAVDLGLDTQY
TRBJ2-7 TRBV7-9 AYEGGSYEQY
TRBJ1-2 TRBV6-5 ASSYTGFPNYGYT